This entry is about one T cell receptor beta chain. No antigen is known for it. PCR employed 60 Vbeta and 13 Jbeta primers. Profiled with immunoSEQ multiplex PCR; TCRdb holds only in-frame clones, not every one. The sample has fewer than 120,000 clones, over 65% seen once; the top ten hold roughly 13%. This sample stems from a study of cytomegalovirus exposure and HLA in healthy donors. On the study more broadly: Inside one of the first data releases sat about 91 million unique TCRs taken from HLA-typed donors.

The study's findings and limits: Earlier analysis found most TCR beta V segments productive about 87% or about 30% of the time. Later analysis revealed greater clonal expansion in HLA-associated TCR beta chains than in equally common others.

V was shortened by 5 bases and J by 0 bases, with 8 bases between the two germline ends. The CDR3 runs to 15 residues. Germline V gene data show CDR1 as SNHLY and CDR2 as FYNNEI. The receptor was derived from a man under 40 in good health and CMV-seropositive. The sequenced sample consisted of PBMCs. The chain links TRBV2 to TRBJ2-6, with no clear D. CDR3 loop: CASSRDNSGANVLTF. The CDR3 DNA sequence: TGTGCCAGCAGTCGCGATAACTCTGGGGCCAACGTCCTGACTTTC.